The source of this T cell receptor (beta chain) is a study of blood T cell repertoires in COVID-19. Study as a whole: Both acute and convalescent COVID-19 samples were obtained from the United States, Italy and Spain. The analysed material was cDNA or gDNA that came from T cells, B-cell-depleted T cells, or PBMCs.

Authors' processing steps: Reference gene primer amplification gave nucleated cell count estimates. The assay was immunoSEQ multiplex PCR, and TCRdb's table has in-frame clones only and misses some. Clonal size and the V and J genes are those of that table, whereas D and trimming came from the DNA. Among around 53,000 clones listed, roughly 84% were seen once. Germline loops: CDR1 SGHTA, CDR2 FQGNSA. V was shortened by 5 bases and J by 0 bases, with 11 bases between the two germline ends. The CDR3 length is 15 residues. This clone was observed once. The genes are TRBV7-2 and TRBJ1-3; D gene unclear. This TCR came from a man in his sixties or seventies with active COVID-19. Sequenced material: peripheral blood. Here the CDR3 DNA reads TGTGCCAGCAGCCTTTCGACACCCTCTGGAAACACCATATATTTT. This sequence encodes CASSLSTPSGNTIYF.